This T cell receptor beta chain was sequenced for a study of CD8 T cells in ankylosing spondylitis. Study-level results: Researchers reportedly found disease-linked clones significantly enriched in matched ankylosing spondylitis synovial fluid. The study identified a TCR beta motif of several highly homologous variants that appeared characteristic of ankylosing spondylitis blood. Disease-linked clones, CD8+, were relatively rare in peripheral blood.

V was clipped by 8 bases and J by 4 bases, with 12 bases between them. Germline CDR1 and CDR2: ENHRY and SYGVKD. The CDR3 is 13 amino acids. As concerns this clonotype: No antigen is known for it.

TCR beta libraries were made by quantitative 5'-RACE with molecular barcodes. MiXCR was run by TCRdb on the 5' RACE reads, yielding one entry per CDR3 protein. The profile shows under 55,000 distinct CDR3 sequences, around 7.4% of them singletons. The V and J genes are TRBV10-3 and TRBJ2-1; the D gene is possibly TRBD1 (6 bases). The clonotype was recovered from a female donor with ankylosing spondylitis or in good health (not recorded which). The specimen was blood, either unsorted or a sorted T cell fraction (not recorded which). CDR3 bases: TGTGCCATCGGATACAGGGAATACAATGAGCAGTTCTTC. It specifies CAIGYREYNEQFF.